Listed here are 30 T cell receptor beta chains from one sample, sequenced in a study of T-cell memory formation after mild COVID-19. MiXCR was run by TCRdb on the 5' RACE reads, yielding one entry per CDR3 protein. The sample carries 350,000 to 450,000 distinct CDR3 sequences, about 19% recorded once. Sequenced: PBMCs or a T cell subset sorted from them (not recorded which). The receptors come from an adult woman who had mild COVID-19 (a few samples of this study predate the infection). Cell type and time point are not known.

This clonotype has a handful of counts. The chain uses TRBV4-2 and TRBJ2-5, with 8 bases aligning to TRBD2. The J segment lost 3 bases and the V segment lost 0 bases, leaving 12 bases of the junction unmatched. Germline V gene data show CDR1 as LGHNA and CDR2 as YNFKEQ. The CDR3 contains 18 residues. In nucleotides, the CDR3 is TGTGCCAGCAGCCAAGATCGGAGGACTAGCCCGGGAGAAGAGACCCAGTACTTC. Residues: CASSQDRRTSPGEETQYF.

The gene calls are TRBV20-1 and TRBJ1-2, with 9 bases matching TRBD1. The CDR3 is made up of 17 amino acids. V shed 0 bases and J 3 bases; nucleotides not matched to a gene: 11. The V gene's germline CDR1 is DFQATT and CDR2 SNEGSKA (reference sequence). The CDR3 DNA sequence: TGCAGTGCTAGAGATGTGAGGGACAGGGTTGTTGACTATGGCTACACCTTC. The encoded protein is CSARDVRDRVVDYGYTF.

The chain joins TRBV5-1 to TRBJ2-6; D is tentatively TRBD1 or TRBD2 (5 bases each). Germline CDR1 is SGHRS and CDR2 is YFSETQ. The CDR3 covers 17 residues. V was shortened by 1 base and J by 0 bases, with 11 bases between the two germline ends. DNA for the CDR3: TGCGCCAGCAGCTTGCGGGCAGGGAGCTCTGGGGCCAACGTCCTGACTTTC. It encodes CASSLRAGSSGANVLTF.

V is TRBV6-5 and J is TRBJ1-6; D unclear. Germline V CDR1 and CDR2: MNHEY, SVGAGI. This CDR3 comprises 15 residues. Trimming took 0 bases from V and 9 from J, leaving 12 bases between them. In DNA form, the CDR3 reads TGTGCCAGCAGTTACTCGCGGCAGTCGGCTTCACCCCTCCACTTT. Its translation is CASSYSRQSASPLHF.

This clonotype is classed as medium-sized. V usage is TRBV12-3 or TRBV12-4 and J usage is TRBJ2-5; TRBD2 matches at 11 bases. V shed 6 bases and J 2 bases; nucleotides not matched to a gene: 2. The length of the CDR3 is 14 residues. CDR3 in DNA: TGTGCCAGCAGCGTAGCGGGGGGGCAAGAGACCCAGTACTTC. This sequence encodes CASSVAGGQETQYF.

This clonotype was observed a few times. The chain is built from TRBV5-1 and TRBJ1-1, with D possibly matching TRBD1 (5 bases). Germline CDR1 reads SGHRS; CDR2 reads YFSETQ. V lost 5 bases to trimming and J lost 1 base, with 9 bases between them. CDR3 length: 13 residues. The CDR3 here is CASRGVGNTEAFF. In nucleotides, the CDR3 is TGCGCCAGCAGGGGGGTTGGGAACACTGAAGCTTTCTTT. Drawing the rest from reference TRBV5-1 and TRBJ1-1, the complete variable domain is KAGVTQTPRYLIKTRGQQVTLSCSPISGHRSVSWYQQTPGQGLQFLFEYFSETQRNKGNFPGRFSGRQFSNSRSEMNVSTLELGDSALYLCASRGVGNTEAFFGQGTRLTVV.

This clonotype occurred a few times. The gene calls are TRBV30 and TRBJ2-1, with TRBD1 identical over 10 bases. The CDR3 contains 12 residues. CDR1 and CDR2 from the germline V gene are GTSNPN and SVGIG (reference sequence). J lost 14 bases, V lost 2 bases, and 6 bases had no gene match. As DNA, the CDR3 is TGTGCCTGGAGTTCGACAGGGGGCGAGGAGTTCTTC. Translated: CAWSSTGGEEFF.

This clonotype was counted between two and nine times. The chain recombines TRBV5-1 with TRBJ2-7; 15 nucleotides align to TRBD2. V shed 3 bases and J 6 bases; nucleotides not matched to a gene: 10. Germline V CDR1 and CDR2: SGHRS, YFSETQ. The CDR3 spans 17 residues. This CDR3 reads CASSSSGLAGGPGEQYF. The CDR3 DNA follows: TGCGCCAGCAGCTCGTCTGGACTAGCGGGAGGGCCCGGCGAGCAGTACTTC.

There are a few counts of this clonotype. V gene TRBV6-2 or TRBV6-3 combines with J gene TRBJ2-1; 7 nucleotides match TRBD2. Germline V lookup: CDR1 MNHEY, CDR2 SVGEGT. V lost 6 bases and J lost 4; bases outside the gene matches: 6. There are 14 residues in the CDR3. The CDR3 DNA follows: TGTGCCAGCAGATTTCTAGCGGCTTACAATGAGCAGTTCTTC. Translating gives CASRFLAAYNEQFF.

CDR3 DNA: TGTGCCACCAGCCTTAGGGATCTGAATGAGCAGTTCTTC. Its protein product is CATSLRDLNEQFF. The chain combines TRBV15 with TRBJ2-1; D gene ambiguous. The germline gives CDR1 LNHNV, CDR2 YYDKDF (reference sequence). Trimming took off 5 bases at V and 7 bases at J, with 12 bases between the two ends. The CDR3 totals 13 residues.

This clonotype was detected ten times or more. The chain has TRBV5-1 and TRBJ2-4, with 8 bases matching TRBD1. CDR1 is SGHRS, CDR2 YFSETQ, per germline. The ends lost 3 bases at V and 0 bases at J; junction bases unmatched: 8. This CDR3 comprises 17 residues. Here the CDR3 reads CASSSGQGPLAKNIQYF. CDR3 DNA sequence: TGCGCCAGCAGCTCCGGACAGGGACCCCTAGCCAAAAACATTCAGTACTTC.

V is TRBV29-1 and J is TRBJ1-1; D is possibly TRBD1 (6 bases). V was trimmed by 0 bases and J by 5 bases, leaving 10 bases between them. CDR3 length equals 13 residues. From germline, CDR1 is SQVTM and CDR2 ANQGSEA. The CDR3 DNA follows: TGCAGCGTTGAAGATTTGAGGGGGACTGAAGCTTTCTTT. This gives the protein CSVEDLRGTEAFF.

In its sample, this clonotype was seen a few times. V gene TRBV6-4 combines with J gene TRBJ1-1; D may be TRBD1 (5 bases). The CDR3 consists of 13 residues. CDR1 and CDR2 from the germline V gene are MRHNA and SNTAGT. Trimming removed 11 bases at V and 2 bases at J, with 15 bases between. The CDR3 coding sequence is TGTGCCGGTTCAAGGGGACCCAACACTGAAGCTTTCTTT. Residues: CAGSRGPNTEAFF.

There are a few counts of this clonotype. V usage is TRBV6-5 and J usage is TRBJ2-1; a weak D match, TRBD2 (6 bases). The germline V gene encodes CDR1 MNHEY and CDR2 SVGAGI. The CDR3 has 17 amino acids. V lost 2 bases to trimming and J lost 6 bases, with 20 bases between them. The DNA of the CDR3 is TGTGCCAGCAGTTACCCCGGTTACTCGGGAGAATCCAATGAGCAGTTCTTC. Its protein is CASSYPGYSGESNEQFF.

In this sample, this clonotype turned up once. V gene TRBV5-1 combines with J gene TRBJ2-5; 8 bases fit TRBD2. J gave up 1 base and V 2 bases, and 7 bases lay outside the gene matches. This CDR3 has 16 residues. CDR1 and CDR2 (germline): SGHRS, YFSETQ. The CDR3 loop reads CASSLQSGGLQETQYF. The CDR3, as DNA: TGCGCCAGCAGCTTACAAAGCGGGGGTCTCCAAGAGACCCAGTACTTC.

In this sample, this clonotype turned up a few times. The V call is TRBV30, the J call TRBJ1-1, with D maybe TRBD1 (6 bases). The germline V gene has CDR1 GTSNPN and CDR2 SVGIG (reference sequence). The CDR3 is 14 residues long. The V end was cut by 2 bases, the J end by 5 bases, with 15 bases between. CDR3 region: CAWSPRARGTEAFF. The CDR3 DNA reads TGTGCCTGGAGTCCCCGGGCCAGGGGAACTGAAGCTTTCTTT. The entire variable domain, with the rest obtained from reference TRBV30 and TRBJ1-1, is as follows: SQTIHQWPATLVQPVGSPLSLECTVEGTSNPNLYWYRQAAGRGLQLLFYSVGIGQISSEVPQNLSASRPQDRQFILSSKKLLLSDSGFYLCAWSPRARGTEAFFGQGTRLTVV.

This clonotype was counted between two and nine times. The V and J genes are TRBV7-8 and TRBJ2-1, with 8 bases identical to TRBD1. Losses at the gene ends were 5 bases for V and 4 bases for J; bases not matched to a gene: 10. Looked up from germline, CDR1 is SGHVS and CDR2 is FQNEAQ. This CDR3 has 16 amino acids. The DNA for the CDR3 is TGTGCCAGCAGCGCACGGACAGGGCGACTTTACAATGAGCAGTTCTTC. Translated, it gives CASSARTGRLYNEQFF. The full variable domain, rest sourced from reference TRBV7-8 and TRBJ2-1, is GAGVSQSPRYKVAKRGQDVALRCDPISGHVSLFWYQQALGQGPEFLTYFQNEAQLDKSGLPSDRFFAERPEGSVSTLKIQRTQQEDSAVYLCASSARTGRLYNEQFFGPGTRLTVL.

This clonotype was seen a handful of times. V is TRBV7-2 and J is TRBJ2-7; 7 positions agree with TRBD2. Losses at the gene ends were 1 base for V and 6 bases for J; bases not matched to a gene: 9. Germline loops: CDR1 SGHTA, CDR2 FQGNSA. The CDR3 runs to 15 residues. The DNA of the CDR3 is TGTGCCAGCAGCTTAGGGGAGGGAGGGCGGTTCGAGCAGTACTTC. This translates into CASSLGEGGRFEQYF.

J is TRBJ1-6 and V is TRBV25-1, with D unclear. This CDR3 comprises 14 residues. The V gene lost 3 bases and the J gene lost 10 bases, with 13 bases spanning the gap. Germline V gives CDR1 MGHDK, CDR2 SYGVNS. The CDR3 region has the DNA TGTGCCAGCAGTGAGCTTAGGCGTTCCTCACCCCTCCACTTT. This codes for CASSELRRSSPLHF.

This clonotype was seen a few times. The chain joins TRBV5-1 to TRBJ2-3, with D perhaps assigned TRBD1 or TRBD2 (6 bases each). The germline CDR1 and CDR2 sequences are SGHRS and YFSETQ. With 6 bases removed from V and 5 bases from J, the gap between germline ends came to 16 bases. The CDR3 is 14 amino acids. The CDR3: CASKGGGGRDTQYF. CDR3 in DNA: TGCGCCAGCAAAGGAGGGGGAGGTAGAGATACGCAGTATTTT.

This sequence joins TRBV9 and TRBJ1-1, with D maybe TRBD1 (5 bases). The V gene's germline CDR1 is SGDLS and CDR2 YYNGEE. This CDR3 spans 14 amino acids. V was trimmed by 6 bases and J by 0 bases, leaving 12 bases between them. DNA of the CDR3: TGTGCCAGCAACCTGGGGGGGGTGAACACTGAAGCTTTCTTT. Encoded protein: CASNLGGVNTEAFF.

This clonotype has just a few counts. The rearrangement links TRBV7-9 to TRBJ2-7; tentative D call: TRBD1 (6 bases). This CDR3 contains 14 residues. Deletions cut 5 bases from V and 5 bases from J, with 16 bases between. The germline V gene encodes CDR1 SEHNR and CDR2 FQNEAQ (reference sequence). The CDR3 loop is CASSGINNRDEQYF. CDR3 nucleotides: TGTGCCAGCAGCGGAATCAATAACAGGGACGAGCAGTACTTC.

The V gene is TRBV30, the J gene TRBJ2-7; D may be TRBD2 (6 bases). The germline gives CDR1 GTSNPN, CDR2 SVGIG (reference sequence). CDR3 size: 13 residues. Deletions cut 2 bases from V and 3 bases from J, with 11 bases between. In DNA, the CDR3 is TGTGCCTGGAGTAGGGCGGGAATCTACGAGCAGTACTTC. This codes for CAWSRAGIYEQYF.

CDR3 DNA sequence: TGCGCCAGCAGCTTGACAGGGGGTACCTCCTACGAGCAGTACTTC. Protein: CASSLTGGTSYEQYF. J is TRBJ2-7 and V is TRBV5-1, with 8 bases aligning to TRBD1. Trimming removed 1 base from V and 0 bases from J; junction bases left unmatched: 3. The CDR3 is made up of 15 amino acids. Looked up from germline, CDR1 is SGHRS and CDR2 is YFSETQ.

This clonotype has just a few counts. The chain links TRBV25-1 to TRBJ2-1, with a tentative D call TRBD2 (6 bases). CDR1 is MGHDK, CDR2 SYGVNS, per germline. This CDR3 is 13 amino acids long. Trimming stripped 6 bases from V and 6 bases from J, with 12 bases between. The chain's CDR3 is CASREGSLNEQFF. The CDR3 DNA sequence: TGTGCCAGCAGGGAGGGGTCACTCAATGAGCAGTTCTTC.

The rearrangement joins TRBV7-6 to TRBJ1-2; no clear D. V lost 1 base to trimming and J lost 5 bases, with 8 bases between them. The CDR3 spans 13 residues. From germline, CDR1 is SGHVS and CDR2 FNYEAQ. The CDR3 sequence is CASSLGEGYGYTF. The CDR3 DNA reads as TGTGCCAGCAGCTTAGGAGAGGGTTATGGCTACACCTTC.

This CDR3 is CASSSGENQPQHF. The CDR3 DNA sequence: TGTGCCAGCAGTTCAGGGGAAAATCAGCCCCAGCATTTT. The chain carries TRBV27 and TRBJ1-5; perhaps TRBD1 as D (6 bases). The V end lost 4 bases, the J end lost 4 bases, and 8 bases lay between the germline ends. The germline V gene encodes CDR1 MNHEY and CDR2 SMNVEV (reference sequence). The CDR3 runs 13 residues.

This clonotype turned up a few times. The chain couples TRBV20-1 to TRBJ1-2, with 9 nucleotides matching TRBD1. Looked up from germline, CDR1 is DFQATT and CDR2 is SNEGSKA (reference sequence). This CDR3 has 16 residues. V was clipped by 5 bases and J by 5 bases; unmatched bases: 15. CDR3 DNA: TGCAGTGCTTCTCCCGGCCCGGGACAGGGTTCTTATGGCTACACCTTC. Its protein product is CSASPGPGQGSYGYTF.

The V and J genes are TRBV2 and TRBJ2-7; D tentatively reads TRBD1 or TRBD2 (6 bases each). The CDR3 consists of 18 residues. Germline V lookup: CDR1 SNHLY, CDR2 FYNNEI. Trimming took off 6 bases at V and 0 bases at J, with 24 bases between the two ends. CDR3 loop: CASSPWGRGGLSSYEQYF. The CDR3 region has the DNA TGTGCCAGCAGCCCCTGGGGGAGAGGGGGGCTTAGCTCCTACGAGCAGTACTTC.

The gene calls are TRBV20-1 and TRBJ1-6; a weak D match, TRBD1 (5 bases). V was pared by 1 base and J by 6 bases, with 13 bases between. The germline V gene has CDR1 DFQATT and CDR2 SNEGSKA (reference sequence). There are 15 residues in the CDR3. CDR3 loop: CSARVGVDSNSPLHF. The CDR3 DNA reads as TGCAGTGCTAGAGTGGGAGTAGACAGTAATTCACCCCTCCACTTT.